Sequencing of this T cell receptor beta chain was carried out in a study of T cells in Graves' hyperthyroidism and ophthalmopathy (dated by TCRdb to the late 2010s). Background for the entire study: Peripheral blood was collected at initial diagnosis, before any treatment. A discovery cohort of roughly 100 patients, about 43 with Graves' ophthalmopathy and fewer than 65 with stable Graves' hyperthyroidism, was used to find distinguishing TCR V-J signatures. Whether ophthalmopathy could be predicted prospectively was tested in an independent validation cohort made up of under 20 hyperthyroidism patients plus 17 patients who later progressed to ophthalmopathy. For training and testing, the 100 or so patients in the discovery cohort were randomly divided in a 7:3 ratio. The study also compared thyroid tissue and blood T-cell repertoires from more than 5 Graves' hyperthyroidism patients. After blood sampling, hyperthyroidism patients were treated with methimazole at a starting dose of 30 mg daily, and ophthalmopathy patients were treated with high-dose intravenous methylprednisolone. The paper reports TCR Vbeta CDR3 sequencing of 140 or so peripheral blood samples: some 41 ophthalmopathy, around 80 hyperthyroidism and approximately 17 progressor patients. Study-wide conclusions, independent of this receptor: During validation, the model predicted progression to ophthalmopathy a median of approximately 7 months ahead of onset, with almost 71% sensitivity and 72.22% specificity. No statistical method was used to set the sample size in advance, and investigators knew the group allocation. Ophthalmopathy was separated from stable hyperthyroidism by a 13 V-J signature model, with around 90% sensitivity and around 81% specificity obtained in cross-validation and 80%/75% obtained in testing. Most expanded thyroid clonotypes (frequency above 0.001) were also detected in blood, a finding suggesting that blood repertoires may reflect thyroid immune responses.

In the ophthalmopathy patients, disease was moderately to severely active, with a Clinical Activity Score of 3 or more, a NOSPECS grade of 4 or more, and a duration of less than 3 months. The study excluded patients with uncontrolled infections, other autoimmune diseases, pregnancy or lactation. Clinical symptoms, serum thyroxine and TRAb, thyroid ultrasound, and orbital computed tomography formed the basis for the diagnoses. Ficoll-Paque density gradient centrifugation was used to isolate PBMCs from about 9 ml of fresh peripheral blood. Trizol reagent was used to extract total RNA, and RNA quality was then checked on an Agilent 2100 Bioanalyzer. The germline V gene yields MNHNS for CDR1 and SASEGT for CDR2. The CDR3 has 15 amino acids, counting the end cysteine and phenylalanine. Only the CDR3 DNA stays, 45 bases, in frame from base 1. Trimming at the junction amounts to 2 bases on V and 7 bases on J, and the germline ends lie 14 bases apart.

TCR beta CDR3 regions were amplified from RNA transcripts. The TCR CDR3 was subjected to a first round of RT-PCR using the HTBI primer set and the Qiagen OneStep RT-PCR kit. The libraries were constructed in a second round of multiplex PCR and then size-selected and purified. Libraries were sequenced paired-end with 100 bp reads on an Illumina HiSeq2000. Per the source publication's procedure: SOAPnuke was used to process the raw data, with reads discarded if the reads contained adapters or uncalled bases, had a mean Phred below 15, or lacked an exact constant-primer or identifier match. High-quality paired reads were merged with COPE v1.2.5, and unique nucleotide sequences were defined as clonotypes. Clonotypes were aligned to IMGT TRBV, TRBD and TRBJ reference segments using MiTCR v1.1. The analysis included only V-J combinations with a frequency above 0.0001, which together covered more than 99% of the repertoires. The TCS score was defined as F50 (clonal expansion) divided by E x V (chaos), with BLOSUM62-based TCRdist calculated between CDR3 peptides within each V-J. Welch's t-statistics and random forest reduced around 510 V-J features to 10 to 15, which were used in a naive Bayes classifier (R e1071). Using fastp at Q25 and MiXCR, TCRdb reprocessed the public reads and kept productive beta chains. When rows share a CDR3 protein, they turn into one entry using the most common DNA and genes. The V and J calls and clone size come from TCRdb's table, not from the authors' own analysis. This sample gives roughly 240,000 distinct CDR3 sequences in total; over 20% of them show up just once. The top ten clonotypes cover roughly 40% of the sample.

The table lists this clonotype with many counts. The clone's antigen remains unknown. Base quality data are lacking; no much larger clone is found one base away. The sample was blood. This clonotype was obtained from a middle-aged woman with Graves' ophthalmopathy. Recombination joined TRBV6-1 with TRBJ2-2; the best D guess is TRBD2, with 5 bases matching. The CDR3 protein sequence reads: CASSEMSGLNGELFF. The bases read TGTGCCAGCAGTGAAATGTCGGGGTTGAACGGGGAGCTGTTTTTT.